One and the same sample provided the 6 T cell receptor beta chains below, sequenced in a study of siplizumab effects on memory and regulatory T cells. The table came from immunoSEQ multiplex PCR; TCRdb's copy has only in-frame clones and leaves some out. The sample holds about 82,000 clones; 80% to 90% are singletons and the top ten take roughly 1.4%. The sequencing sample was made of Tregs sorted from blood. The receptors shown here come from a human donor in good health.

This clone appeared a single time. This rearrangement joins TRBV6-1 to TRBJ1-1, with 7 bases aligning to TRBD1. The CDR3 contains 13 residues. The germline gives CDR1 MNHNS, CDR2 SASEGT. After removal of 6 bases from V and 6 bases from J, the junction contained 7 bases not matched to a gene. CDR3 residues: CASRTRGKPEAFF. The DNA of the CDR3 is TGTGCCAGCAGGACCAGGGGGAAGCCTGAAGCTTTCTTT.

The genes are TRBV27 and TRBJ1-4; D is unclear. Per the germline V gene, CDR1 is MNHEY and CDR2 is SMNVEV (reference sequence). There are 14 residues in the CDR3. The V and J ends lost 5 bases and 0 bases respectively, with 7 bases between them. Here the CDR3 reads CASSNGATNEKLFF. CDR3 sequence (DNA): TGTGCCAGCAGTAACGGTGCAACTAATGAAAAACTGTTTTTT.

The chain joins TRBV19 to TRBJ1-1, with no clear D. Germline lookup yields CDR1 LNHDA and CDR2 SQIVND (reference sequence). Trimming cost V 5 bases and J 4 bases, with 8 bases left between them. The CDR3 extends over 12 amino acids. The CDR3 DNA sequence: TGTGCCAGTAGTTCGTCAATCACTGAAGCTTTCTTT. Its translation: CASSSSITEAFF.

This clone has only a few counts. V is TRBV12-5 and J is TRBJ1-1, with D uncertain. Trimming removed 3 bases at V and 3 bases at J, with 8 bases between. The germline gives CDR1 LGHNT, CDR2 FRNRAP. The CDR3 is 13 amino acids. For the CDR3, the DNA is TGTGCTAGTGGTTTCGGGGTGTACACTGAAGCTTTCTTT. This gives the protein CASGFGVYTEAFF. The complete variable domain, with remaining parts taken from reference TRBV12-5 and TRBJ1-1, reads DARVTQTPRHKVTEMGQEVTMRCQPILGHNTVFWYRQTMMQGLELLAYFRNRAPLDDSGMPKDRFSAEMPDATLATLKIQPSEPRDSAVYFCASGFGVYTEAFFGQGTRLTVV.

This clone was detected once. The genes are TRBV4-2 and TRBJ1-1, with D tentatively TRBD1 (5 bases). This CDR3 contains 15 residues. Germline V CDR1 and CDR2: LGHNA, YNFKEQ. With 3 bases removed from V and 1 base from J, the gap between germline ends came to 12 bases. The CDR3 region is CASSQLRDGNTEAFF. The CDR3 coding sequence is TGTGCCAGCAGCCAGCTCCGGGACGGGAACACTGAAGCTTTCTTT.

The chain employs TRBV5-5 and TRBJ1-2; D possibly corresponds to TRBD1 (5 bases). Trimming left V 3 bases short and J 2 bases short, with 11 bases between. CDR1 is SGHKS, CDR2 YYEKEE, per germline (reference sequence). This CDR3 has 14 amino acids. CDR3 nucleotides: TGTGCCAGCAGCTCCGGACATCTGAACTATGGCTACACCTTC. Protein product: CASSSGHLNYGYTF.